This section outlines one TCR beta chain sequence together with its context. The antigen is undetermined. The data were produced by immunoSEQ multiplex PCR, yet TCRdb's version contains in-frame clones alone and is incomplete. Among more than 12,000 clones listed, about 55% were seen once. The germline V gene encodes CDR1 MNHNS and CDR2 SASEGT. Trimming removed 6 bases at V and 6 bases at J, with 18 bases between. CDR3 length: 14 residues. The data originate from a study of graft-versus-host responses after intestinal transplantation. Study information: Each of the recipients got a multivisceral, liver-intestinal, or isolated intestinal transplant. Induction using anti-thymocyte globulin, followed by tacrolimus and steroids for approximately three years, was given to all recipients. General study findings and limits: The recipient marrow held GvH clones, and some of them showed up first in ileum or blood.

The graft tissue was processed, and this released both intraepithelial and lamina propria lymphocytes. The clonotype originates from a human patient who received an intestinal transplant, so some T cells may come from the graft donor. The chain employs TRBV6-1 and TRBJ2-7; TRBD2 is a possible D gene (8 bases). Sample: ileum tissue, taken 524 days after transplant. CDR3 in amino acids: CASSDRAGGLEQYF. CDR3 sequence (DNA): TGTGCCAGCAGCGACAGGGCGGGGGGACTCGAGCAGTACTTC.